Included here is one T cell receptor beta chain sequence, with context. This sample was included in a study of blood T cell repertoires in COVID-19. The repertoire was sequenced with immunoSEQ multiplex PCR; TCRdb's copy has only in-frame clones and lacks some. Found here are hundreds of thousands of clones, about 88% of them singletons; the top ten hold roughly a tenth. This CDR3 has 14 residues. V was trimmed by 7 bases and J by 2 bases, leaving 12 bases between them. CDR1 is SGHTA, CDR2 FQGNSA, per germline. The origin of this receptor is a woman between 35 and 50 years old who had recovered from COVID-19. Sequencing used PBMCs or T cells enriched from blood (not recorded which). This rearrangement joins TRBV7-2 to TRBJ1-5; D is unresolved. As DNA, the CDR3 is TGTGCCAGCAACGGCGAGGCGGGCAATCAGCCCCAGCATTTT. This gives the protein CASNGEAGNQPQHF.